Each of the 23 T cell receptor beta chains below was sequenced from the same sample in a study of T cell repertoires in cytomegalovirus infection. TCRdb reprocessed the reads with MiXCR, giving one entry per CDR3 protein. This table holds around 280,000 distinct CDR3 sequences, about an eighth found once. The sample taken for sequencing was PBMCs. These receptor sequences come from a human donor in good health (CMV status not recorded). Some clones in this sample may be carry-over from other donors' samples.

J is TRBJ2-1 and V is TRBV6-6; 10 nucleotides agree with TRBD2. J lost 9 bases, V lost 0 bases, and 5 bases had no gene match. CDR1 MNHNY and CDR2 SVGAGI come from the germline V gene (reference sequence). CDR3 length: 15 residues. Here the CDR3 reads CASSYSASGSAEQFF. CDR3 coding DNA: TGTGCCAGCAGTTACTCGGCTAGCGGGAGTGCTGAGCAGTTCTTC.

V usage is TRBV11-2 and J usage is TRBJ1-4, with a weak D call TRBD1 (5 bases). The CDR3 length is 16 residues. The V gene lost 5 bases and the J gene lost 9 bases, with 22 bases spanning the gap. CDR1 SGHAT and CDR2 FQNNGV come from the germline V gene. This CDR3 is CASSPLYPGTGKKLFF. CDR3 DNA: TGTGCCAGCAGCCCCTTATATCCCGGGACGGGGAAAAAACTGTTTTTT.

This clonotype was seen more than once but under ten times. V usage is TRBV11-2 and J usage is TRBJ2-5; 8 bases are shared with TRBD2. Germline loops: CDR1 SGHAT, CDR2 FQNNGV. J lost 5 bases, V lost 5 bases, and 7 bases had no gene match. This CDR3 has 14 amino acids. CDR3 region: CASSLTSVKETQYF. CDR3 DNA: TGTGCCAGCAGCCTGACTAGCGTGAAGGAGACCCAGTACTTC.

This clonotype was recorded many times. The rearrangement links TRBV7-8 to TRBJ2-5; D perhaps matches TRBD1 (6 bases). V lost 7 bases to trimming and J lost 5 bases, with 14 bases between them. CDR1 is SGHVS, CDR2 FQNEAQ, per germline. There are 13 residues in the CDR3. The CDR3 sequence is CASTSQGQETQYF. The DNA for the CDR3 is TGTGCCAGCACCAGCCAGGGGCAGGAGACCCAGTACTTC.

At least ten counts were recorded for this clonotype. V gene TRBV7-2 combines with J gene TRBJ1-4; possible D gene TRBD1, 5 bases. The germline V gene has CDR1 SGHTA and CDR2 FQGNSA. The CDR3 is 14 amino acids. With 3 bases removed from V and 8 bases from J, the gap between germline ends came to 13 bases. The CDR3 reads CASSFGGSGEKLFF. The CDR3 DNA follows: TGTGCCAGCAGCTTTGGGGGGTCAGGAGAAAAACTGTTTTTT.

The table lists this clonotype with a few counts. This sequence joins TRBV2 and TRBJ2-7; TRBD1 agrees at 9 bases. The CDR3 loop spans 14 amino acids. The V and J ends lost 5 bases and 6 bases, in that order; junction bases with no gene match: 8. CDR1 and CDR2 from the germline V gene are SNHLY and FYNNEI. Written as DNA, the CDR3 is TGTGCCAGCAGTCCCGGGACAGGGAGGGCCGAGCAGTACTTC. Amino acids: CASSPGTGRAEQYF.

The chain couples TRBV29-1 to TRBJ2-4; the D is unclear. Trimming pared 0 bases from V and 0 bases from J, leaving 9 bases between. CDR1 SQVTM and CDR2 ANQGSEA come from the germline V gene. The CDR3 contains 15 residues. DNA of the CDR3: TGCAGCGTTGAAGATCTCGATTCAGCCAAAAACATTCAGTACTTC. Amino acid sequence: CSVEDLDSAKNIQYF.

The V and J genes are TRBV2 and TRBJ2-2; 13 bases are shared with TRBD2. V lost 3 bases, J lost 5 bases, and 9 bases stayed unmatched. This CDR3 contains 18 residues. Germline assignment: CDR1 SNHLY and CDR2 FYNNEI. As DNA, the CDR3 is TGTGCCAGCAGTGAGACTAGCGGGAGGTTCCGAGGGACCGGGGAGCTGTTTTTT. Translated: CASSETSGRFRGTGELFF.

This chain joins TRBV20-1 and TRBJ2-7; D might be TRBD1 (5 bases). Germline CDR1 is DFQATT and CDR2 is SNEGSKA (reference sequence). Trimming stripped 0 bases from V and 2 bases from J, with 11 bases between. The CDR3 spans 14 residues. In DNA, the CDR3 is TGCAGTGCTAGAGATCCGTGGGGCACCTACGAGCAGTACTTC. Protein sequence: CSARDPWGTYEQYF.

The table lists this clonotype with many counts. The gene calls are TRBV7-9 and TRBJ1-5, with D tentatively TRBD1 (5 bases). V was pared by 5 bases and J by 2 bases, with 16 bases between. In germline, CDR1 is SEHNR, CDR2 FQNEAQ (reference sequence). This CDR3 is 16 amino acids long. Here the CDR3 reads CASSQATGIGNQPQHF. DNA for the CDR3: TGTGCCAGCAGCCAGGCCACAGGTATTGGCAATCAGCCCCAGCATTTT. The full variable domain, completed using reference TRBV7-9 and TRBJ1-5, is DTGVSQNPRHKITKRGQNVTFRCDPISEHNRLYWYRQTLGQGPEFLTYFQNEAQLEKSRLLSDRFSAERPKGSFSTLEIQRTEQGDSAMYLCASSQATGIGNQPQHFGDGTRLSIL.

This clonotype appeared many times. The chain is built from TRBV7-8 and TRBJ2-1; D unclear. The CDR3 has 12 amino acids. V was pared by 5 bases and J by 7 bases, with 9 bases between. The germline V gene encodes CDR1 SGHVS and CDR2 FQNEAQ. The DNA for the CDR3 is TGTGCCAGCAGCATGCACGGGAATGAGCAGTTCTTC. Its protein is CASSMHGNEQFF. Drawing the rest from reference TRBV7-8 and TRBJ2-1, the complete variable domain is GAGVSQSPRYKVAKRGQDVALRCDPISGHVSLFWYQQALGQGPEFLTYFQNEAQLDKSGLPSDRFFAERPEGSVSTLKIQRTQQEDSAVYLCASSMHGNEQFFGPGTRLTVL.

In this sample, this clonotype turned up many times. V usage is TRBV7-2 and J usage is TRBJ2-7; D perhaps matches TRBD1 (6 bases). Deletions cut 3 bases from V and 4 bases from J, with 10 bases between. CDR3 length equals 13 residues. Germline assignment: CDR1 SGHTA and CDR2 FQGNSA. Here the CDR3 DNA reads TGTGCCAGCAGCTTTGGACAGTGGTACGAGCAGTACTTC. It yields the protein CASSFGQWYEQYF.

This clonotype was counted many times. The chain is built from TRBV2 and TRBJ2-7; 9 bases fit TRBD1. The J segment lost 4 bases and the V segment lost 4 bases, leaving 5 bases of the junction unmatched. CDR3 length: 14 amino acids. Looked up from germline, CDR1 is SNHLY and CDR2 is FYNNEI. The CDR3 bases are TGTGCCAGCAGTGGCAACAGGGGGCAATACGAGCAGTACTTC. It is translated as CASSGNRGQYEQYF. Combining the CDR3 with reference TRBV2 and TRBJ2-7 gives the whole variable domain EPEVTQTPSHQVTQMGQEVILRCVPISNHLYFYWYRQILGQKVEFLVSFYNNEISEKSEIFDDQFSVERPDGSNFTLKIRSTKLEDSAMYFCASSGNRGQYEQYFGPGTRLTVT.

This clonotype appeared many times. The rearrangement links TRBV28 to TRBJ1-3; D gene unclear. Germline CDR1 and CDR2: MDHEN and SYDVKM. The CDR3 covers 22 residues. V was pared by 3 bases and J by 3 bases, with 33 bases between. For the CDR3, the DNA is TGTGCCAGCAGTTTGCCGTCCCTCAGCGTCCGGTTGCCTGGGGAGCTTGGAAACACCATATATTTT. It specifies CASSLPSLSVRLPGELGNTIYF.

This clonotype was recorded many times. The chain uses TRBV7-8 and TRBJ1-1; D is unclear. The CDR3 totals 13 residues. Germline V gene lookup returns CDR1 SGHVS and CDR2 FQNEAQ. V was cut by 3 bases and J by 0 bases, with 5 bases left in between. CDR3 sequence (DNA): TGTGCCAGCAGCTTTCCTATGAACACTGAAGCTTTCTTT. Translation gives CASSFPMNTEAFF.

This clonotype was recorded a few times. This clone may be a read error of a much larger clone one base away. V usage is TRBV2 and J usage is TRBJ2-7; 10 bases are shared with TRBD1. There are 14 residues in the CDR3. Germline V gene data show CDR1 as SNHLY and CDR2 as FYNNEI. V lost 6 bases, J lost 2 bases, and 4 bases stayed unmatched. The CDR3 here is CASRPGTGAYEQYF. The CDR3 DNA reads TGTGCCAGCAGGCCCGGGACAGGGGCCTACGAGCAGTACTTC.

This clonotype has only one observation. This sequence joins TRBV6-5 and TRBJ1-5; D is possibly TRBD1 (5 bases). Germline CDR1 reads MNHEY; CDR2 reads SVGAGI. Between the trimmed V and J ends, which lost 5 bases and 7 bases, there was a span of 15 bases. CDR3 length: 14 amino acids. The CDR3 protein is CASSNEGARQPQHF. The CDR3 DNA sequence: TGTGCCAGCAGTAACGAAGGGGCTCGGCAGCCCCAGCATTTT.

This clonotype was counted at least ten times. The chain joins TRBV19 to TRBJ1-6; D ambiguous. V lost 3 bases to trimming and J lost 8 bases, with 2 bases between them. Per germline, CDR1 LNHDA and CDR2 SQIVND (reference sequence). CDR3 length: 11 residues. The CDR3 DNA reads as TGTGCCAGTAGTATGGATTCACCCCTCCACTTT. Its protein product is CASSMDSPLHF.

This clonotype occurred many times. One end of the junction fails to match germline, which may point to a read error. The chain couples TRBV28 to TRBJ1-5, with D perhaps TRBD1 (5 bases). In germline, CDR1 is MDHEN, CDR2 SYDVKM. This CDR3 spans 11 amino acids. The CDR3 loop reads CASSSSWTNSF. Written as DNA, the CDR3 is TGTGCCAGCAGCTCCTCTTGGACAAACTCCTTT.

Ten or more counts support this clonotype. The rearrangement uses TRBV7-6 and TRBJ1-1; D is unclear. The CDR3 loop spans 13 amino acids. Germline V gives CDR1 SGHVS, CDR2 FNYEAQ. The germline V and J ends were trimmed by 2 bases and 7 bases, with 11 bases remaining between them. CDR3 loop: CASSLRPRGEAFF. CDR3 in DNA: TGTGCCAGCAGCTTACGGCCAAGAGGTGAAGCTTTCTTT.

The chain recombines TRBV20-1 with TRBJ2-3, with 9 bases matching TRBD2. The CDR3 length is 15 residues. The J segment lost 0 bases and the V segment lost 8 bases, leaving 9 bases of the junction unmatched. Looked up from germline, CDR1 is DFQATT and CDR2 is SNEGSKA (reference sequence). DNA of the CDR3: TGCAGTAACCCGGGAGCGGGAGGAAGCACAGATACGCAGTATTTT. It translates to CSNPGAGGSTDTQYF.

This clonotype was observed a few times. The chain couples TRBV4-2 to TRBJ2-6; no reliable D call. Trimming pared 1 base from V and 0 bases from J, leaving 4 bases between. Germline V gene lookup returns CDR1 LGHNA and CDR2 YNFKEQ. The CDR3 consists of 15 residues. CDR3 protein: CASSQVRSGANVLTF. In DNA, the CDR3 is TGTGCCAGCAGCCAAGTTCGCTCTGGGGCCAACGTCCTGACTTTC.

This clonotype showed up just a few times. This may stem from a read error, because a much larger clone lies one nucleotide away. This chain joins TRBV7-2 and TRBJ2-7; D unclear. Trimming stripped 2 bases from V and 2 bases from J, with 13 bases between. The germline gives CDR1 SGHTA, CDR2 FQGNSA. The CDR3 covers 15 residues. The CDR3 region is CASSLLGASPYEQYF. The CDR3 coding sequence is TGTGCCAGCAGCTTATTAGGCGCCAGCCCCTACGAGCAGTACTTC.